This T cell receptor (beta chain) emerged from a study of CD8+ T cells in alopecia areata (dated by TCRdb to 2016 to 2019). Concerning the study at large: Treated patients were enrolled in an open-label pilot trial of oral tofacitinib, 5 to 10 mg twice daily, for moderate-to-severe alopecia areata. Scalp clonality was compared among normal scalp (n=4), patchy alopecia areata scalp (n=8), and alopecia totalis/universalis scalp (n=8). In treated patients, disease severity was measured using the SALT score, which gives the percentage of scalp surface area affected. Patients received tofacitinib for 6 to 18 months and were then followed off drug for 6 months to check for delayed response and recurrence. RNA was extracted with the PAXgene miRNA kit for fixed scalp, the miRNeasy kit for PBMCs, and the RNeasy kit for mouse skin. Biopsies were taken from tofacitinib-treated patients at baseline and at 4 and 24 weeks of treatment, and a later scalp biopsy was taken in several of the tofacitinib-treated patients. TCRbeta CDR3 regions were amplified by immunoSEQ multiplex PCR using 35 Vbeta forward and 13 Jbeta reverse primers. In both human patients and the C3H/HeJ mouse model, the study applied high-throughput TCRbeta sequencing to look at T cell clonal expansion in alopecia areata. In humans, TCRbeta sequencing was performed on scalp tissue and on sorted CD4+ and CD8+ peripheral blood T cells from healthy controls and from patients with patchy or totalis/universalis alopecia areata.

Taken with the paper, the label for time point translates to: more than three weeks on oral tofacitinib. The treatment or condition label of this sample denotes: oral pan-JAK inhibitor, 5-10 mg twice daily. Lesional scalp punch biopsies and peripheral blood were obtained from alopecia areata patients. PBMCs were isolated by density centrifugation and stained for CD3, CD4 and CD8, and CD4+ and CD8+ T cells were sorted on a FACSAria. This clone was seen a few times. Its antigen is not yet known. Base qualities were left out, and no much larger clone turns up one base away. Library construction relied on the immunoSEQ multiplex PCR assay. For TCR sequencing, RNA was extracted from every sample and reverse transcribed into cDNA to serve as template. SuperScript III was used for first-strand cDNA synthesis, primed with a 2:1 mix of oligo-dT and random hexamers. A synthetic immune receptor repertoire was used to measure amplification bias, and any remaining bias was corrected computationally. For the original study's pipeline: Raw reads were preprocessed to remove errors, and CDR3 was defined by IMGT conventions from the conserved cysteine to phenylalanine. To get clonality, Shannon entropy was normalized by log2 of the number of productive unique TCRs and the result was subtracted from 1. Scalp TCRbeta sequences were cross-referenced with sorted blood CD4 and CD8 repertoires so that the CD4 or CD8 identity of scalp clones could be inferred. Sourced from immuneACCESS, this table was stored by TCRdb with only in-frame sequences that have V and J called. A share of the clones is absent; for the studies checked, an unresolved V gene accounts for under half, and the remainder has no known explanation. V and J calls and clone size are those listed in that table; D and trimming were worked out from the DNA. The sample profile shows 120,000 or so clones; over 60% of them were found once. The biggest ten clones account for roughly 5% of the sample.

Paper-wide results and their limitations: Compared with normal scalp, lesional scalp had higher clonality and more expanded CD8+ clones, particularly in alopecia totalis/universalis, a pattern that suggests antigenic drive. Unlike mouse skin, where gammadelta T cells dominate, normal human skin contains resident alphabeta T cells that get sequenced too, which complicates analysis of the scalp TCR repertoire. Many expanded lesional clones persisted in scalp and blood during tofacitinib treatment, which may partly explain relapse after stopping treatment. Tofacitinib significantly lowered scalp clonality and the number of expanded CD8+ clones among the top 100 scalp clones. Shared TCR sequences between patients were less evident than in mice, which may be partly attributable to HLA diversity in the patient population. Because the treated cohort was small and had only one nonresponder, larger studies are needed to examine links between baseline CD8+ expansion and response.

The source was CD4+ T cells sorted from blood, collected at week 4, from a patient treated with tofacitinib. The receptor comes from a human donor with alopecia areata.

The DNA is TGTGCCAGCACCACGGACAGCTTCCAGGCCCAGTACTTC. It codes for CASTTDSFQAQYF. The sequence is built from TRBV11-2 and TRBJ2-5; TRBD1 is perhaps the D gene, given 6 matching bases. Reading the germline V gene gives CDR1 SGHAT and CDR2 FQNNGV. Including cysteine and phenylalanine, the CDR3 has 13 amino acids. Only the CDR3 part of the read is kept: 39 bases, read in frame from the first base. V loses 7 bases, J loses 9 bases, and the germline ends lie 18 bases apart. The CDR3, completed at both ends by the reference TRBV11-2 and TRBJ2-5 genes, gives the full variable domain EAGVAQSPRYKIIEKRQSVAFWCNPISGHATLYWYQQILGQGPKLLIQFQNNGVVDDSQLPKDRFSAERLKGVDSTLKIQPAKLEDSAVYLCASTTDSFQAQYFGPGTRLLVL.